This T cell receptor beta chain was identified during a study of CD8+ T cells in alopecia areata. General study points: Researchers report lesional scalp, most notably alopecia totalis/universalis, outstripped normal scalp in clonality. The study found TCR sharing across patients less clear than in mice, possibly for HLA reasons.

Following extraction, RNA underwent reverse transcription to cDNA, which served as the sequencing template. Assay used: immunoSEQ multiplex PCR; TCRdb lists only in-frame clones, some missing. The sample has some 13,000 clones; more than 50% are singletons. Lesional scalp punch biopsies and peripheral blood came from alopecia areata patients. The CDR3 runs to 15 residues. The V and J ends lost 4 bases and 7 bases, in that order; junction bases with no gene match: 2. CDR1 and CDR2 from the germline V gene are SGHTA and FQGTGA. With regard to this clone: Its antigen is currently unknown.

This TCR came from a human donor with alopecia areata. V and J are TRBV7-3 and TRBJ2-2; TRBD2 matches 14 bases. The sample was skin. The CDR3 loop is CASSSGLAGVGELFF. The CDR3 region has the DNA TGTGCCAGCAGCTCGGGACTAGCGGGAGTCGGGGAGCTGTTTTTT.